A selection of T cell receptor beta chains follows, all from one sample in a study of T cell repertoires in cytomegalovirus infection. Their antigen targets remain unknown. TCRdb redid the calling of the reads with MiXCR, one entry per CDR3 protein. The data contain 900,000 to 950,000 distinct CDR3 sequences, approximately 31% of them seen just once; the ten biggest clones take up about an eighth. This specimen consisted of cultured CD8+ T cells from PBMCs, obtained from culture after CMV antigen stimulation. All receptors come from a human donor in good health (CMV status not recorded). Some clones in this sample may be carry-over from other donors' samples. CDR3s include the opening cysteine and the closing phenylalanine or tryptophan. D genes are given only for firm matches. Clone size is given for some rows only: seen once, a few or many times, or a class if the clone is expanded.

>TRBV4-1|NA|NA|TRBJ2-1
CASSHPLDNEQFF
TGCGCCAGCAGCCACCCCCTGGACAATGAGCAGTTCTTC
>TRBV7-6|NA|NA|TRBJ1-2
CASSLPVAYYGYTF
TGTGCCAGCAGCTTACCGGTGGCATACTATGGCTACACCTTC
>TRBV2|NA|NA|TRBJ1-1
CASSEARVSEAFF
TGTGCCAGCAGTGAAGCGCGGGTATCTGAAGCTTTCTTT
>TRBV24-1|TRBD1|few|TRBJ1-5
CATSEEPGTGGEYSNQPQHF
TGTGCCACCAGTGAAGAACCCGGGACAGGGGGTGAATATAGCAATCAGCCCCAGCATTTT
>TRBV12-5|TRBD1|few|TRBJ1-5
CASGFLLSDRVNQPQHF
TGTGCTAGTGGTTTCCTCCTATCCGACAGGGTCAATCAGCCCCAGCATTTT
>TRBV24-1|TRBD1|NA|TRBJ2-1
CATSDVTGDNEQFF
TGTGCCACCAGTGATGTGACAGGGGACAATGAGCAGTTCTTC
>TRBV20-1|NA|NA|TRBJ1-6
CSATGRRSNSPLHF
TGCAGTGCTACGGGACGGCGGTCTAATTCACCCCTCCACTTT
>TRBV5-6|NA|few|TRBJ1-2
CASSLRNYGYTF
TGTGCCAGCAGCTTACGAAACTATGGCTACACCTTC
>TRBV6-6|NA|NA|TRBJ2-3
CASSNPLVYTQYF
TGTGCCAGCAGTAACCCCCTCGTGTATACGCAGTATTTT
>TRBV12-3/TRBV12-4|TRBD1|many|TRBJ1-5
CASKGPGGINQPQHF
TGTGCCAGCAAAGGCCCAGGGGGAATCAATCAGCCCCAGCATTTT
>TRBV6-8|TRBD1|NA|TRBJ2-3
CARQGQGVTDTQYF
TGTGCCAGACAGGGACAGGGGGTCACAGATACGCAGTATTTT
>TRBV2|NA|NA|TRBJ1-1
CASPAGRGAFF
TGTGCCAGCCCTGCGGGCAGAGGGGCTTTCTTT
>TRBV5-1|NA|NA|TRBJ2-2
CASIENTGELFF
TGCGCCAGCATCGAAAACACCGGGGAGCTGTTTTTT
>TRBV7-9|TRBD2|NA|TRBJ2-1
CASTPTSGGQDEQFF
TGTGCCAGCACCCCGACTAGCGGGGGGCAGGATGAGCAGTTCTTC
>TRBV6-5|TRBD1|many|TRBJ2-6
CASSYPRGTGQKSGANVLTF
TGTGCCAGCAGTTACCCGAGAGGGACAGGGCAAAAATCTGGGGCCAACGTCCTGACTTTC
>TRBV12-5|NA|few|TRBJ1-1
CASGLPPDAFF
TGTGCTAGTGGTTTGCCCCCAGACGCTTTCTTT
>TRBV20-1|NA|NA|TRBJ1-5
CSARGGMSNQPQHF
TGCAGTGCTAGAGGCGGAATGAGCAATCAGCCCCAGCATTTT
>TRBV12-3/TRBV12-4|NA|few|TRBJ2-2
CASRPLRQELTGELFF
TGTGCCAGCAGGCCCCTTCGACAGGAATTAACCGGGGAGCTGTTTTTT
>TRBV6-6|NA|few|TRBJ2-2
CASSPDGGELFF
TGTGCCAGCAGTCCGGACGGTGGGGAGCTGTTTTTT
>TRBV11-1|TRBD1|few|TRBJ2-5
CASSLPETGVQETQYF
TGTGCCAGCAGCCTCCCCGAGACAGGGGTCCAAGAGACCCAGTACTTC
>TRBV6-6|NA|NA|TRBJ1-5
CASSYSHGPSQPQHF
TGTGCCAGCAGTTACTCGCATGGACCAAGTCAGCCCCAGCATTTT
>TRBV7-3|TRBD1|once|TRBJ1-2
CAPGDRVYGYTF
TGTGCCCCCGGGGACAGGGTATATGGCTACACCTTC
>TRBV6-2/TRBV6-3|TRBD1|few|TRBJ1-5
CASSWDRGYGQPQHF
TGTGCCAGCAGTTGGGACAGGGGATACGGTCAGCCCCAGCATTTT
>TRBV28|NA|NA|TRBJ2-5
CASSLSAGTQYF
TGTGCCAGCAGTTTGAGCGCTGGCACCCAGTACTTC
>TRBV6-2/TRBV6-3|NA|NA|TRBJ2-2
CASSYSHGGELFF
TGTGCCAGCAGTTACTCTCACGGCGGGGAGCTGTTTTTT
>TRBV2|NA|NA|TRBJ1-5
CATAPGQLNQPQHF
TGTGCCACCGCGCCCGGACAGTTAAATCAGCCCCAGCATTTT
>TRBV6-6|NA|few|TRBJ1-3
CASSYFSLGGAGNTIYF
TGTGCCAGCAGTTACTTCTCCTTGGGAGGGGCTGGAAACACCATATATTTT
>TRBV4-1|TRBD1|NA|TRBJ1-5
CASSHRRGQGQPQHF
TGCGCCAGCAGCCATCGCAGGGGGCAGGGGCAGCCCCAGCATTTT
>TRBV6-8|TRBD1|NA|TRBJ2-1
CASSYYAGTGFGNEQFF
TGTGCCAGCAGTTACTACGCCGGGACAGGCTTTGGTAATGAGCAGTTCTTC
>TRBV5-6|NA|NA|TRBJ2-5
CASIARRGIYQETQYF
TGTGCCAGCATCGCTAGGAGAGGGATCTACCAAGAGACCCAGTACTTC
>TRBV7-9|NA|many|TRBJ1-1
CASSLLGFPEAFF
TGTGCCAGCAGCTTATTAGGGTTCCCTGAAGCTTTCTTT
>TRBV29-1|TRBD1|NA|TRBJ1-2
CSVEGTGGGYTF
TGCAGCGTTGAAGGGACAGGGGGAGGCTACACCTTC
>TRBV12-3/TRBV12-4|NA|NA|TRBJ1-3
CASSLGTVWGNTIYF
TGTGCCAGCAGTTTAGGGACGGTGTGGGGAAACACCATATATTTT
>TRBV7-1|NA|NA|TRBJ1-4
CASVGGNEKLFF
TGTGCCAGCGTTGGAGGGAATGAAAAACTGTTTTTT
>TRBV27|NA|few|TRBJ2-7
CASSLFPSSHEQYF
TGTGCCAGCAGTTTATTCCCTAGCTCCCACGAGCAGTACTTC
>TRBV27|TRBD1|few|TRBJ1-1
CASSLYRGWTEAFF
TGTGCCAGCAGTTTGTACAGGGGGTGGACTGAAGCTTTCTTT
>TRBV4-2|NA|NA|TRBJ2-3
CASSQDFATTNLPDTQYF
TGTGCCAGCAGCCAAGATTTCGCGACAACCAACCTCCCAGATACGCAGTATTTT